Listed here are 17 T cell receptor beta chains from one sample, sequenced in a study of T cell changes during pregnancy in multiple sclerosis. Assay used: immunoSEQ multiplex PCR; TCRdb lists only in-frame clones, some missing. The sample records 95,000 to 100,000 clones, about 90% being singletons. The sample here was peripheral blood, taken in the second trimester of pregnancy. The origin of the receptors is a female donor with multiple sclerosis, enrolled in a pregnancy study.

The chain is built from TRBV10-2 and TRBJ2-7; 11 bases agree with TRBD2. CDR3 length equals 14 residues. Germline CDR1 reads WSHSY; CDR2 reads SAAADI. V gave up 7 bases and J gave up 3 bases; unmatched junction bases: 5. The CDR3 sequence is CASTLSGRVYEQYF. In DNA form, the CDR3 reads TGCGCCAGCACTCTTAGCGGGAGGGTCTACGAGCAGTACTTC.

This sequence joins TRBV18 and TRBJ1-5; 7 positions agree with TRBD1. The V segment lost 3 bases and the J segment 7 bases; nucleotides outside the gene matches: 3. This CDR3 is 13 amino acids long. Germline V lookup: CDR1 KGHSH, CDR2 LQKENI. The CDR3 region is CASSPPRGQPQHF. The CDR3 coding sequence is TGTGCCAGCTCACCGCCCAGGGGGCAGCCCCAGCATTTT.

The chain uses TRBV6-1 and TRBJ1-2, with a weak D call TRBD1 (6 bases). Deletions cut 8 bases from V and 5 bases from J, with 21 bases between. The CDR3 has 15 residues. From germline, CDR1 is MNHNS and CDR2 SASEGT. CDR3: CASRRTGIGQYGYTF. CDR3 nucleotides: TGTGCCAGCCGACGCACAGGGATCGGTCAATATGGCTACACCTTC.

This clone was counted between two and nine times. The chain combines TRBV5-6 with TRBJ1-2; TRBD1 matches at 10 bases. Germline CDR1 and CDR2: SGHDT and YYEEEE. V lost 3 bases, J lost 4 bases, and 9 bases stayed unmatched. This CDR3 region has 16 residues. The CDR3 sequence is CASSWDTGTGVYGYTF. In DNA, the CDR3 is TGTGCCAGCAGCTGGGACACCGGGACAGGGGTCTATGGCTACACCTTC.

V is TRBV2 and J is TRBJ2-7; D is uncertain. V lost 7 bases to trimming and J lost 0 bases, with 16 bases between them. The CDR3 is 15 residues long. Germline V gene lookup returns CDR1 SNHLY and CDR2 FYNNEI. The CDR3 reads CASIALFMHSYEQYF. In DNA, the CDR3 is TGTGCCAGCATAGCCCTATTTATGCACTCCTACGAGCAGTACTTC.

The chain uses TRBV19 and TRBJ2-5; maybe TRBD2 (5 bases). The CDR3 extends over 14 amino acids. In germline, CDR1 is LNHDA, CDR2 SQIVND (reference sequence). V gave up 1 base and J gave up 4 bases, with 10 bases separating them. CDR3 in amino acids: CASSIGRTPETQYF. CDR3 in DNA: TGTGCCAGTAGTATAGGAAGGACTCCAGAGACCCAGTACTTC.

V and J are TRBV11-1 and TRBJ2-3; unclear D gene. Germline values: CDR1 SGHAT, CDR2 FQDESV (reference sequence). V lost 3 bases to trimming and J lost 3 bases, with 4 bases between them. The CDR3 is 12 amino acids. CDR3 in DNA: TGTGCCAGCAGCTTGACTACAGATACGCAGTATTTT. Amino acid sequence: CASSLTTDTQYF.

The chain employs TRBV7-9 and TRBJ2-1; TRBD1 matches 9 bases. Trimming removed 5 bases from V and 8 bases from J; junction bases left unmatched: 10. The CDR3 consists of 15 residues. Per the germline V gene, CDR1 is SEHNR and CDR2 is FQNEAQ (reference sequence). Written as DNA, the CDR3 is TGTGCCAGCAGCCCACCGGGACAGGGTGGGTATGAGCAGTTCTTC. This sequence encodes CASSPPGQGGYEQFF.

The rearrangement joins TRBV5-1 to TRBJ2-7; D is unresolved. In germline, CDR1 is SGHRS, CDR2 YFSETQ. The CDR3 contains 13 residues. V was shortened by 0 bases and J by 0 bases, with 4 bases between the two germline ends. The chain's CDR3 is CASSLASSYEQYF. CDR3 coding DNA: TGCGCCAGCAGCTTGGCCAGCTCCTACGAGCAGTACTTC.

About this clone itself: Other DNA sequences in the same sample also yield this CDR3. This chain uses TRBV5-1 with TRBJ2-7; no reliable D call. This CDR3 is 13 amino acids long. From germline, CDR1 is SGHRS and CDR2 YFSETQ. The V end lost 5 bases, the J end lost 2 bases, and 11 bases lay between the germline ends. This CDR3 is CASSVSLTYEQYF. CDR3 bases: TGCGCCAGCAGTGTCTCCCTAACCTACGAGCAGTACTTC.

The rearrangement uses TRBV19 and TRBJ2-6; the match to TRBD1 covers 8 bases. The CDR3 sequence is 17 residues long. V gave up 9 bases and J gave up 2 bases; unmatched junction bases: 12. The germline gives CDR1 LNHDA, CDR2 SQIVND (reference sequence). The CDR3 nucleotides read TGTGCCAGCATTGCCGGGACAGGCTGGCCTGGGGCCAACGTCCTGACTTTC. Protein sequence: CASIAGTGWPGANVLTF.

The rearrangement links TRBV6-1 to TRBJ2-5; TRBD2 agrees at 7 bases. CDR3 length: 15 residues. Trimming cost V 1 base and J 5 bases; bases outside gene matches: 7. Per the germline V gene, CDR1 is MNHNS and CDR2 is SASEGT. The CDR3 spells CASSEGGRAWETQYF. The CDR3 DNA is TGTGCCAGCAGTGAAGGTGGGAGGGCCTGGGAGACCCAGTACTTC.

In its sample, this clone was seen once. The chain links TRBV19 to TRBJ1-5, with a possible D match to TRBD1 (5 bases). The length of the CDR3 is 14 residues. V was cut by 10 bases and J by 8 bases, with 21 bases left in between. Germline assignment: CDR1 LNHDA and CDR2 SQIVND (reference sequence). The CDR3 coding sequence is TGTGCCACCCAGCGACGGGGGTCGGGGAAGCCCCAGCATTTT. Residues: CATQRRGSGKPQHF.

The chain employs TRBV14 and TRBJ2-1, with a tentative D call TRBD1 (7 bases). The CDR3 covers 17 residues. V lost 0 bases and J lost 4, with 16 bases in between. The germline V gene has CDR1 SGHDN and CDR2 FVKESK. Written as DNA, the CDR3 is TGTGCCAGCAGCCAAGAGGGGTACAGGGGAGGATACAATGAGCAGTTCTTC. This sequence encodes CASSQEGYRGGYNEQFF.

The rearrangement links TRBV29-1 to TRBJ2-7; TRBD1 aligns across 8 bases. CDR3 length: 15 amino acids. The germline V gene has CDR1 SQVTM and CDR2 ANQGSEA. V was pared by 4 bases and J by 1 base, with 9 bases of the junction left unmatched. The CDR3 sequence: CSVVEDRVRSYEQYF. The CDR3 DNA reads TGCAGCGTTGTGGAGGACAGGGTGAGGTCCTACGAGCAGTACTTC.

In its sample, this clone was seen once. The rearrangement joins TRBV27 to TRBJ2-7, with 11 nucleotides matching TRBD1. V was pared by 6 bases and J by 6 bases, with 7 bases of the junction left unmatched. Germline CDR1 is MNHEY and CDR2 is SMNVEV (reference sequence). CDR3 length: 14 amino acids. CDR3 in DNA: TGTGCCAGCAGAAGGACAGGGGGCCTAGCCGAGCAGTACTTC. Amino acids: CASRRTGGLAEQYF.

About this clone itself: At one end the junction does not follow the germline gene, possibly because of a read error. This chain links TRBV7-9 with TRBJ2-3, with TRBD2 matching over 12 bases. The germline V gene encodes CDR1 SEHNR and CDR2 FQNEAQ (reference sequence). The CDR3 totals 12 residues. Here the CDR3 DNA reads TGTGCCAGCAGCTCGGGACTAGCGGGCCCCCATTTT. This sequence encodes CASSSGLAGPHF.